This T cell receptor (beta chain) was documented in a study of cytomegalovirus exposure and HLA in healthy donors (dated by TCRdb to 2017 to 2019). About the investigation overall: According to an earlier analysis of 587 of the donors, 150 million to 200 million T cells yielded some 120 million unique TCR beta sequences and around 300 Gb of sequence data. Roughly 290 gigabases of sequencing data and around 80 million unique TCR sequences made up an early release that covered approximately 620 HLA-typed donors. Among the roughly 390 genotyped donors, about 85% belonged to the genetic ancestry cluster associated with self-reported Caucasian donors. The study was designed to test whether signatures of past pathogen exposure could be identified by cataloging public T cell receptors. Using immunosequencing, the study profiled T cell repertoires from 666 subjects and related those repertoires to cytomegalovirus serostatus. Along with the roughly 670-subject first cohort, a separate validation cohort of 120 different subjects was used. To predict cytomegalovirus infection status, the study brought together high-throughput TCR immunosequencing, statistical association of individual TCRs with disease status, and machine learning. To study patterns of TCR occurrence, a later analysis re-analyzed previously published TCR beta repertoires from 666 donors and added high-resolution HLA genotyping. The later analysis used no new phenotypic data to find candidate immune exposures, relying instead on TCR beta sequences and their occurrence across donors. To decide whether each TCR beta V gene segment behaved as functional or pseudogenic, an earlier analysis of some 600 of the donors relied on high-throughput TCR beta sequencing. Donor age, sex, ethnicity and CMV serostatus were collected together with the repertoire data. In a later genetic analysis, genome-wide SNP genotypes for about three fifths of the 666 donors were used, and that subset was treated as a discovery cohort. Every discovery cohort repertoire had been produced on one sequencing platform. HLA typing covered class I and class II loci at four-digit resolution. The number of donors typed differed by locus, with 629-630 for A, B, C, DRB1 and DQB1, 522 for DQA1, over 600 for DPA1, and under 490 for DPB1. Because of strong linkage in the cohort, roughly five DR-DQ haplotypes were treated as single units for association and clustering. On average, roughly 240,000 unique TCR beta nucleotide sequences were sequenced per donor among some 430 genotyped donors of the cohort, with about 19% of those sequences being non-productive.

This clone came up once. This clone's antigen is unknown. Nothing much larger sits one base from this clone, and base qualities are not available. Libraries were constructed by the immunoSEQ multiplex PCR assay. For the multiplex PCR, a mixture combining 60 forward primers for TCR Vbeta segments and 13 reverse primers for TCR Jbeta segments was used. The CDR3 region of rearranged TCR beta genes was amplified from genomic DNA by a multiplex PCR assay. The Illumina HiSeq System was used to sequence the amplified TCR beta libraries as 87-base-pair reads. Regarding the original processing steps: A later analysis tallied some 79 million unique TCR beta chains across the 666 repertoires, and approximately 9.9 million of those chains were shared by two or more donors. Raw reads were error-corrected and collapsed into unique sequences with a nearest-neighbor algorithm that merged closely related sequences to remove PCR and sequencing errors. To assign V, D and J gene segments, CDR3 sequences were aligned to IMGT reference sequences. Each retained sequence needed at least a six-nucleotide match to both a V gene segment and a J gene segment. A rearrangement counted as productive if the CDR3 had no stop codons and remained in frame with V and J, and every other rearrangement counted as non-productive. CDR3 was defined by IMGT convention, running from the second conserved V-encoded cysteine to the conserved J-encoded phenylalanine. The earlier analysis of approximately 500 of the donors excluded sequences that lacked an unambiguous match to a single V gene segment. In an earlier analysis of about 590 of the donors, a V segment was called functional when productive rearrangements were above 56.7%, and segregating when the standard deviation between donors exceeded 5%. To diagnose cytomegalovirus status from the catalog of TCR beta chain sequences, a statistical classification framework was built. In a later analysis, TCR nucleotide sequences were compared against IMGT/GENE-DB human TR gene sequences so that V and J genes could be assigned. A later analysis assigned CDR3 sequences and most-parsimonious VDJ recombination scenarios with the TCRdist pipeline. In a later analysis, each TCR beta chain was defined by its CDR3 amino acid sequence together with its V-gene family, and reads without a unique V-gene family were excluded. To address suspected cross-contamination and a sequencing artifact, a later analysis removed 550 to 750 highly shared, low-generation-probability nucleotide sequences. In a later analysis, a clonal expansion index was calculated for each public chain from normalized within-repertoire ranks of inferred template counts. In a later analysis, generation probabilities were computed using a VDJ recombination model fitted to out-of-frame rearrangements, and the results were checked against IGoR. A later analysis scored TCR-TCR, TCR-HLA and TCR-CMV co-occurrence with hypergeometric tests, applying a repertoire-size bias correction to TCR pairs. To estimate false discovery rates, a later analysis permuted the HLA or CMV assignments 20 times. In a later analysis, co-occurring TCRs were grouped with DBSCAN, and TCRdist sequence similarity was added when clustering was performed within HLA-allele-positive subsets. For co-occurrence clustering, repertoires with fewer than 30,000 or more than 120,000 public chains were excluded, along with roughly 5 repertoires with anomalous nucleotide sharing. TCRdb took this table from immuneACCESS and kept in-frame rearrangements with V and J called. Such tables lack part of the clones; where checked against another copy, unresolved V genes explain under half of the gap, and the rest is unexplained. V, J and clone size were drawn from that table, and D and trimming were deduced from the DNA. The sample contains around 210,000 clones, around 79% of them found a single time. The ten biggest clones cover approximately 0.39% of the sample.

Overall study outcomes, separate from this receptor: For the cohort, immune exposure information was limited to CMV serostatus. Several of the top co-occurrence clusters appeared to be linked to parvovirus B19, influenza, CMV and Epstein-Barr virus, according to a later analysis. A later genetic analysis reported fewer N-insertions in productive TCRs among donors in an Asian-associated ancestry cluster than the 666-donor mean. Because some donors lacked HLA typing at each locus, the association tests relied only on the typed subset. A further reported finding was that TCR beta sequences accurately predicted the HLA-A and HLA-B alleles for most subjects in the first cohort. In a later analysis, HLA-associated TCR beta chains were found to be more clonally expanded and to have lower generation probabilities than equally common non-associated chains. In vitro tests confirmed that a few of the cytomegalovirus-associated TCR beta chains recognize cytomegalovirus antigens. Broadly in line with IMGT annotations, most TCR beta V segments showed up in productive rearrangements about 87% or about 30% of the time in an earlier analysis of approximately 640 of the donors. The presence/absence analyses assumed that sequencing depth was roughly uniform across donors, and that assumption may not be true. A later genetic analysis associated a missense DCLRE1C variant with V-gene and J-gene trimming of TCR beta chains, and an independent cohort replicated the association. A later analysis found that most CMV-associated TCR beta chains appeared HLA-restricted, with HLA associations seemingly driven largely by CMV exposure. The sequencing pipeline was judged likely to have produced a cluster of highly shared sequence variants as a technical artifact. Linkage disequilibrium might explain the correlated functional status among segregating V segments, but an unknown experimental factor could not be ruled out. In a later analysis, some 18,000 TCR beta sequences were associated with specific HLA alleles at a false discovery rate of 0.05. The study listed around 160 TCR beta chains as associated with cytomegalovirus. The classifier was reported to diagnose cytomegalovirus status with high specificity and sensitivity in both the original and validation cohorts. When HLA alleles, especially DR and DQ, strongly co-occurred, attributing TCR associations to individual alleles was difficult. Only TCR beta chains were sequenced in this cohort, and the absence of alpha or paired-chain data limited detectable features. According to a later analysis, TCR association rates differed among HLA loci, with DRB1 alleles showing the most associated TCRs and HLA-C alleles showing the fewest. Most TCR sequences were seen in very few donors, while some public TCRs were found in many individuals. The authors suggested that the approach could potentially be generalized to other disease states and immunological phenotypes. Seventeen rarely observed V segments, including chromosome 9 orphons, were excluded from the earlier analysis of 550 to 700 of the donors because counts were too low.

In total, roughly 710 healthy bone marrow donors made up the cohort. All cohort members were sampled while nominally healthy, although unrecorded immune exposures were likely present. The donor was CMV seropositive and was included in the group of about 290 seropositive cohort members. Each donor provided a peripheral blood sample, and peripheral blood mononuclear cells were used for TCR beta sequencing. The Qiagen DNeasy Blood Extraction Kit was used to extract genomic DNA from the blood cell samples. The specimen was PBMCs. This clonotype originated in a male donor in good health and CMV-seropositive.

For the CDR3, the sequence is CSVGGLQGRDSTQYF. At the DNA level, the sequence is TGCAGCGTTGGCGGTCTCCAGGGCAGAGATAGTACGCAGTATTTT. Recombination connected TRBV29-1 to TRBJ2-3; D gene: possibly TRBD1, on 5 matching bases. Relative to germline, V is 4 bases shorter and J is 8 bases shorter, with 22 bases between their ends. Reading the germline V gene gives CDR1 SQVTM and CDR2 ANQGSEA. The CDR3, cysteine through phenylalanine, is 15 amino acids long. Only the CDR3 region is kept as DNA, spanning 45 bases read in frame from base 1.